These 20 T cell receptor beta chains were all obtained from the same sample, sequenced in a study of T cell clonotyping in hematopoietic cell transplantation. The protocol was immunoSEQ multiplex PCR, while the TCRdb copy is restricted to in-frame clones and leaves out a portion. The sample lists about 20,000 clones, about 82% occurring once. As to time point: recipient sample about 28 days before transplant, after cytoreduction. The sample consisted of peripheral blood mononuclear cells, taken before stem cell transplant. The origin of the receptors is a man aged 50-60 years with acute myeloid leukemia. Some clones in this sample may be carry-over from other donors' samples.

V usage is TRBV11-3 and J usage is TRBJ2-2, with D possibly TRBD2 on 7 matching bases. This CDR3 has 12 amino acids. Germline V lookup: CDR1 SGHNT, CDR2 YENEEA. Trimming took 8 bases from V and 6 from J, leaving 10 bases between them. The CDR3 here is CASAGAAGELFF. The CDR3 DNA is TGTGCCAGCGCGGGGGCGGCCGGGGAGCTGTTTTTT.

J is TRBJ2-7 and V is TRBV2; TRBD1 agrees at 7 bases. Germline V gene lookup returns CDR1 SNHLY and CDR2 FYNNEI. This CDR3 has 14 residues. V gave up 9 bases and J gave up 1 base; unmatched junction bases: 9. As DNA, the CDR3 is TGTGCCAGTCAGGGGGACAACTTATCCTACGAGCAGTACTTC. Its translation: CASQGDNLSYEQYF.

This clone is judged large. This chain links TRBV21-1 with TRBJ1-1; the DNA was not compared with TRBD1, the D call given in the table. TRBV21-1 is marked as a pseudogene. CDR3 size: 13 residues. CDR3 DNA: TGTGCCAGCAGCCCGGCAGGGAACACTGAAGCTTTCTTT. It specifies CASSPAGNTEAFF.

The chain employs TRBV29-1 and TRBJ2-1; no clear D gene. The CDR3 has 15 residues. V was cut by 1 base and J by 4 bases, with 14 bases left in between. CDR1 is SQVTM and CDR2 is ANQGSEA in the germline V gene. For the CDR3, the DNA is TGCAGCGTTGAAGGCCCGGGTGGGCAATACAATGAGCAGTTCTTC. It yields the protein CSVEGPGGQYNEQFF.

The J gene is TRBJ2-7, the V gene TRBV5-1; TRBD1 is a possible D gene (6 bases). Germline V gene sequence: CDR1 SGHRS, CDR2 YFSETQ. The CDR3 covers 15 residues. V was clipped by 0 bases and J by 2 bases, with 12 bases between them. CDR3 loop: CASSLALQGTYEQYF. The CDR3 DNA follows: TGCGCCAGCAGCTTGGCCCTACAGGGCACCTACGAGCAGTACTTC.

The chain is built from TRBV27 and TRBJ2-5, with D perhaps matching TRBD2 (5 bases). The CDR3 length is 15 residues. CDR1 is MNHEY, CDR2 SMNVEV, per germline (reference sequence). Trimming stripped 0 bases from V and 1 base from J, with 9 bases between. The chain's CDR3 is CASSLSRGIQETQYF. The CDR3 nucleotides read TGTGCCAGCAGTTTATCGAGAGGGATCCAAGAGACCCAGTACTTC.

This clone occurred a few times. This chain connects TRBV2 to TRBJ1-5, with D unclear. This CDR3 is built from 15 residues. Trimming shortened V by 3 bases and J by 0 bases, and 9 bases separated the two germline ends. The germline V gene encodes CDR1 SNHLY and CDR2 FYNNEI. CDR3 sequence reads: CASSEGSYSNQPQHF. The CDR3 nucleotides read TGTGCCAGCAGTGAGGGCAGCTATAGCAATCAGCCCCAGCATTTT.

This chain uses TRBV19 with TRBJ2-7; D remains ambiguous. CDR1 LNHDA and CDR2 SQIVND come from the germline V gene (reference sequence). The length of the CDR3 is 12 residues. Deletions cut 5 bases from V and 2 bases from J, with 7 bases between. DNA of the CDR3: TGTGCCAGTAGTCCGAACCCCTACGAGCAGTACTTC. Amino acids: CASSPNPYEQYF.

The CDR3 protein is CASSLGVRPGELFF. The CDR3 DNA follows: TGCGCCAGCAGCTTGGGGGTCAGGCCCGGGGAGCTGTTTTTT. The chain uses TRBV5-1 and TRBJ2-2, with unresolved D. The CDR3 contains 14 residues. Trimming shortened V by 0 bases and J by 6 bases, and 9 bases separated the two germline ends. Looked up from germline, CDR1 is SGHRS and CDR2 is YFSETQ. Full variable domain (rest looked up from reference TRBV5-1 and TRBJ2-2): KAGVTQTPRYLIKTRGQQVTLSCSPISGHRSVSWYQQTPGQGLQFLFEYFSETQRNKGNFPGRFSGRQFSNSRSEMNVSTLELGDSALYLCASSLGVRPGELFFGEGSRLTVL.

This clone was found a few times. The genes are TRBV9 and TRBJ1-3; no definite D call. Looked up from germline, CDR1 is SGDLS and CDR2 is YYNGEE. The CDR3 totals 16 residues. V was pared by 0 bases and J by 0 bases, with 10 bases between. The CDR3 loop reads CASSVGTTNSGNTIYF. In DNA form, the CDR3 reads TGTGCCAGCAGCGTAGGAACCACGAACTCTGGAAACACCATATATTTT.

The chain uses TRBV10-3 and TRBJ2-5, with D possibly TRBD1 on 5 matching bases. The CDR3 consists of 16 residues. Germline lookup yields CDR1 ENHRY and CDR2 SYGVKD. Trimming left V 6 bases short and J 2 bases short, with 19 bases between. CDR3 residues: CAISISGRDGQETQYF. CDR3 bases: TGTGCCATCAGCATCAGTGGCAGGGATGGTCAAGAGACCCAGTACTTC.

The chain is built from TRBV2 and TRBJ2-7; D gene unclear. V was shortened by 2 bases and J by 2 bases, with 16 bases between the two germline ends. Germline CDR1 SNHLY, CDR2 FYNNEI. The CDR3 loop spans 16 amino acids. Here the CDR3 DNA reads TGTGCCAGCAGTGAAAGAGGTGCCTTCAGGCCCTACGAGCAGTACTTC. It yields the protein CASSERGAFRPYEQYF.

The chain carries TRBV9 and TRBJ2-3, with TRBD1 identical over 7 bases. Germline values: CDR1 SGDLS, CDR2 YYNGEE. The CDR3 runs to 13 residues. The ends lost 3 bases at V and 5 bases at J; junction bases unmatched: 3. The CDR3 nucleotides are TGTGCCAGCAGCGCAGGGACAGAAGATACGCAGTATTTT. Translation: CASSAGTEDTQYF.

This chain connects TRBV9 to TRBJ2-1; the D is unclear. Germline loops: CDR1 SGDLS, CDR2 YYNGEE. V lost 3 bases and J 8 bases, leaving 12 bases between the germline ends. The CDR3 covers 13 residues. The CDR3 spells CASSDQRVHEQFF. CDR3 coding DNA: TGTGCCAGCAGCGATCAACGGGTCCATGAGCAGTTCTTC. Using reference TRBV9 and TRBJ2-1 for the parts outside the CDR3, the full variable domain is DSGVTQTPKHLITATGQRVTLRCSPRSGDLSVYWYQQSLDQGLQFLIQYYNGEERAKGNILERFSAQQFPDLHSELNLSSLELGDSALYFCASSDQRVHEQFFGPGTRLTVL.

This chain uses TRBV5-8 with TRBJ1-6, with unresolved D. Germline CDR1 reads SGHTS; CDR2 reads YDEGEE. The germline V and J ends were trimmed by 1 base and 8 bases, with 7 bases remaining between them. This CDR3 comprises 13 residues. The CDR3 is CASSLSPDSPLHF. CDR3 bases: TGTGCCAGCAGCTTGTCCCCAGATTCACCCCTCCACTTT.

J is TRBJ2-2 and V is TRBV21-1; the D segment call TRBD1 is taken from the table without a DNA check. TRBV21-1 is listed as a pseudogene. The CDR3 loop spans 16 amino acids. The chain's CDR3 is CASSKPGGRGVGELFF. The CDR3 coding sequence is TGTGCCAGCAGCAAACCGGGCGGCAGGGGGGTCGGGGAGCTGTTTTTT.

The DNA of the CDR3 is TGTGCCAGCAGCTCCGGTCGCTCCTACAATGAGCAGTTCTTC. It yields the protein CASSSGRSYNEQFF. V and J are TRBV11-2 and TRBJ2-1; D is ambiguous. CDR1 is SGHAT, CDR2 FQNNGV, per germline. The CDR3 totals 14 residues. V lost 4 bases and J 0 bases, leaving 7 bases between the germline ends.

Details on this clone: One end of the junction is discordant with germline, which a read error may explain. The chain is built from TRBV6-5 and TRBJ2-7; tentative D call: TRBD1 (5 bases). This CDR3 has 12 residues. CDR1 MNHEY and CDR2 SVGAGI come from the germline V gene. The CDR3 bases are TGTGCCAGCAGTTACTCGGGCAGGGTATGGAACTTC. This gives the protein CASSYSGRVWNF.

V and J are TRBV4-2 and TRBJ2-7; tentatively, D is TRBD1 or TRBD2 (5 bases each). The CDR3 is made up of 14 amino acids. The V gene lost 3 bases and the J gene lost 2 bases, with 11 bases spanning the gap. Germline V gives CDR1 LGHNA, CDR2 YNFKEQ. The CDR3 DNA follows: TGTGCCAGCAGCCACCGGGACGCCGCCTACGAGCAGTACTTC. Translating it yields CASSHRDAAYEQYF.

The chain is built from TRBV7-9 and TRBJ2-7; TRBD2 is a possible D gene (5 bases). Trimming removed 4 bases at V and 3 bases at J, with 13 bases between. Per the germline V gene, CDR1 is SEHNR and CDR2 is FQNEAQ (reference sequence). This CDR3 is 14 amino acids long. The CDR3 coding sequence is TGTGCCAGCAGCTATGAAGAGGGCCTCTACGAGCAGTACTTC. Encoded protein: CASSYEEGLYEQYF.